One and the same sample provided the 14 T cell receptor beta chains below, sequenced in a study of cytomegalovirus exposure and HLA in healthy donors. Only in-frame clones appear in the TCRdb table, and some are missing; sequencing was by immunoSEQ multiplex PCR. The table records 200,000 or so clones, approximately 80% of them present only once. Material for sequencing was PBMCs. The receptor set was obtained from a woman in her twenties or thirties in good health and CMV-seropositive.

This clone appeared once. The rearrangement links TRBV4-2 to TRBJ1-1; D gene uncertain. The CDR3 has 14 amino acids. From germline, CDR1 is LGHNA and CDR2 YNFKEQ. Trimming shortened V by 1 base and J by 4 bases, and 10 bases separated the two germline ends. CDR3 DNA: TGTGCCAGCAGCCAAGTTCGGGCGGGCACTGAAGCTTTCTTT. This sequence encodes CASSQVRAGTEAFF.

The V call is TRBV4-1, the J call TRBJ1-1; the D is unclear. This CDR3 contains 11 residues. V lost 6 bases to trimming and J lost 3 bases, with 5 bases between them. Germline V gene lookup returns CDR1 MGHRA and CDR2 YSYEKL. The CDR3 loop reads CASRRDTEAFF. Written as DNA, the CDR3 is TGCGCCAGCAGGAGGGACACTGAAGCTTTCTTT.

This clone was recorded a few times. The chain uses TRBV29-1 and TRBJ2-1; 9 nucleotides align to TRBD2. Looked up from germline, CDR1 is SQVTM and CDR2 is ANQGSEA. The CDR3 spans 14 residues. J lost 11 bases, V lost 7 bases, and 15 bases had no gene match. The CDR3 spells CSASSGTSTEKQFF. The CDR3 DNA is TGCAGCGCTTCTTCCGGGACTAGCACCGAAAAGCAGTTCTTC.

The rearrangement uses TRBV30 and TRBJ2-5; 7 nucleotides align to TRBD1. The CDR3 is made up of 11 amino acids. Trimming took 7 bases from V and 4 from J; bases not matched to a gene: 3. The germline V gene encodes CDR1 GTSNPN and CDR2 SVGIG (reference sequence). This CDR3 is CASDRVETQYF. DNA of the CDR3: TGTGCCTCAGACAGGGTAGAGACCCAGTACTTC.

The chain employs TRBV5-1 and TRBJ1-2; 7 bases map to TRBD1. J gave up 8 bases and V 4 bases, and 11 bases lay outside the gene matches. Germline V CDR1 and CDR2: SGHRS, YFSETQ. The CDR3 contains 14 residues. The chain's CDR3 is CASSPADRVGGYTF. The DNA for the CDR3 is TGCGCCAGCAGCCCGGCCGACAGGGTGGGGGGCTACACCTTC.

The CDR3, as DNA: TGTGCCAGCAGCTTAGGGGCTACGGTTAATGAGCAGTTCTTC. Translating it yields CASSLGATVNEQFF. The chain combines TRBV7-2 with TRBJ2-1; D is undetermined. The CDR3 totals 14 residues. Deletions cut 1 base from V and 7 bases from J, with 11 bases between. Germline CDR1 and CDR2: SGHTA and FQGNSA.

The chain recombines TRBV28 with TRBJ2-2; D perhaps matches TRBD2 (7 bases). The V and J ends lost 7 bases and 4 bases respectively, with 16 bases between them. Per the germline V gene, CDR1 is MDHEN and CDR2 is SYDVKM. The CDR3 totals 15 residues. As DNA, the CDR3 is TGTGCCAGCAAGCCGGGGGGCGCAATCACCGGGGAGCTGTTTTTT. Translated: CASKPGGAITGELFF.

This rearrangement joins TRBV28 to TRBJ2-7, with 9 bases matching TRBD2. V dropped 5 bases and J dropped 3; count of bases not matched to a gene: 5. CDR1 and CDR2 (germline): MDHEN, SYDVKM. The CDR3 is made up of 14 amino acids. The CDR3 loop reads CASSQTSGGYEQYF. In DNA, the CDR3 is TGTGCCAGCAGTCAGACTAGCGGAGGCTACGAGCAGTACTTC.

This chain uses TRBV13 with TRBJ2-7; 7 nucleotides line up with TRBD1. V lost 5 bases to trimming and J lost 3 bases; unmatched junction nucleotides: 7. The CDR3 is 14 amino acids. Per the germline V gene, CDR1 is PRHDT and CDR2 is FYEKMQ (reference sequence). In nucleotides, the CDR3 is TGTGCCAGCAGCCTCGGGACAGTTAACTACGAGCAGTACTTC. It is translated as CASSLGTVNYEQYF.

The chain carries TRBV7-8 and TRBJ1-2, with a possible D match to TRBD1 (5 bases). The CDR3 spans 14 residues. Germline V gene lookup returns CDR1 SGHVS and CDR2 FQNEAQ. Between the trimmed V and J ends, which lost 4 bases and 4 bases, there was a span of 13 bases. CDR3 residues: CASSYQTGFYGYTF. DNA for the CDR3: TGTGCCAGCAGCTATCAAACAGGATTCTATGGCTACACCTTC. The full variable domain, its missing parts supplied by reference TRBV7-8 and TRBJ1-2, is GAGVSQSPRYKVAKRGQDVALRCDPISGHVSLFWYQQALGQGPEFLTYFQNEAQLDKSGLPSDRFFAERPEGSVSTLKIQRTQQEDSAVYLCASSYQTGFYGYTFGSGTRLTVV.

The rearrangement links TRBV30 to TRBJ2-1; D perhaps matches TRBD2 (6 bases). This CDR3 spans 13 amino acids. V was clipped by 0 bases and J by 7 bases, with 10 bases between them. Germline-derived CDR1 and CDR2 are GTSNPN and SVGIG (reference sequence). CDR3 region: CAWSVLAGNEQFF. CDR3 DNA: TGTGCCTGGAGTGTACTTGCGGGAAATGAGCAGTTCTTC.

Only a few counts were recorded for this clone. The gene calls are TRBV10-3 and TRBJ2-1; 7 nucleotides match TRBD2. CDR1 is ENHRY and CDR2 is SYGVKD in the germline V gene. This CDR3 has 13 residues. V lost 9 bases, J lost 9 bases, and 11 bases stayed unmatched. CDR3 in DNA: TGTGCCATGGCAGCGGGACTATCAGTTGAGCAGTTCTTC. Protein: CAMAAGLSVEQFF.

The CDR3 here is CASSFKGQGVEQYF. In DNA, the CDR3 is TGTGCCAGCAGTTTCAAGGGACAGGGAGTCGAGCAGTACTTC. V and J are TRBV27 and TRBJ2-7; 9 positions agree with TRBD1. The germline V gene encodes CDR1 MNHEY and CDR2 SMNVEV (reference sequence). With 3 bases clipped from V and 6 bases from J, the junction kept 6 bases outside the gene matches. The CDR3 is 14 amino acids.

The chain recombines TRBV5-1 with TRBJ1-5, with D uncertain. The CDR3 sequence is 14 residues long. Per germline, CDR1 SGHRS and CDR2 YFSETQ. V was clipped by 4 bases and J by 3 bases, with 11 bases between them. The chain's CDR3 is CASSMGGINQPQHF. CDR3 coding DNA: TGCGCCAGCAGCATGGGCGGTATCAATCAGCCCCAGCATTTT.